A selection of T cell receptor beta chains follows, all from one sample in a study of blood T cell repertoires in COVID-19. This table comes from immunoSEQ multiplex PCR, and its TCRdb copy is limited to in-frame clones, with some not included. The sample lists 250,000 to 350,000 clones, approximately 84% occurring once. Sequenced material: peripheral blood. Every receptor here comes from a human donor with COVID-19, enrolled during active disease. The donor label of this sample is uncertain. Both conserved end residues are part of each CDR3. A D gene is named only where the DNA matches it firmly. Where a row states a size, it is once, few, many or the class of an expanded clone; other rows omit it.

CDR3: CSVEPAGGNEQFF
DNA: TGCAGCGTTGAACCGGCAGGGGGCAATGAGCAGTTCTTC
D: TRBD1
size: -
J: TRBJ2-1
V: TRBV29-1

CDR3: CASSLGTGGDTEAFF
DNA: TGTGCCAGCAGTTTAGGGACAGGGGGTGACACTGAAGCTTTCTTT
D: TRBD1
size: once
J: TRBJ1-1
V: TRBV27

CDR3: CASSLVDSNSPLHF
DNA: TGTGCCAGCAGCTTAGTGGACAGTAATTCACCCCTCCACTTT
D: -
size: -
J: TRBJ1-6
V: TRBV7-2

CDR3: CASSAPGRGINEKLFF
DNA: TGTGCCAGCAGTGCCCCCGGACGGGGGATTAATGAAAAACTGTTTTTT
D: -
size: once
J: TRBJ1-4
V: TRBV25-1

CDR3: CASSLEGTLSYNEQFF
DNA: TGTGCCAGCAGCTTAGAGGGGACTTTATCCTACAATGAGCAGTTCTTC
D: -
size: -
J: TRBJ2-1
V: TRBV11-3

CDR3: CASSPGISGNTIYF
DNA: TGCGCCAGCAGCCCAGGGATTTCAGGAAACACCATATATTTT
D: -
size: -
J: TRBJ1-3
V: TRBV4-3

CDR3: CASSQEAAGVNTEAFF
DNA: TGTGCCAGCAGCCAAGAGGCGGCAGGGGTGAACACTGAAGCTTTCTTT
D: -
size: -
J: TRBJ1-1
V: TRBV4-2

CDR3: CASSLRAGGNEQFF
DNA: TGTGCCAGCAGCTTACGGGCAGGGGGCAATGAGCAGTTCTTC
D: TRBD1
size: -
J: TRBJ2-1
V: TRBV11-2

CDR3: CASSLSGSRVDTQYF
DNA: TGTGCCAGCAGCTTAAGCGGGAGTAGGGTAGATACGCAGTATTTT
D: TRBD2
size: -
J: TRBJ2-3
V: TRBV11-1

CDR3: CASSFIGEAPWGYTF
DNA: TGTGCCAGCAGTTTTATTGGGGAGGCACCGTGGGGCTACACCTTC
D: -
size: -
J: TRBJ1-2
V: TRBV28

CDR3: CASRPQGASYNSPLHF
DNA: TGTGCCAGCAGACCACAGGGGGCCTCCTATAATTCACCCCTCCACTTT
D: TRBD1
size: few
J: TRBJ1-6
V: TRBV27

CDR3: CASSLDPGLPTSEQYF
DNA: TGTGCCAGCAGCTTGGACCCGGGACTCCCAACTAGCGAGCAGTACTTC
D: -
size: -
J: TRBJ2-7
V: TRBV5-5

CDR3: CASSFRGNLGETQYF
DNA: TGTGCCAGCAGCTTTCGAGGGAACCTTGGAGAGACCCAGTACTTC
D: -
size: -
J: TRBJ2-5
V: TRBV7-2

CDR3: CASSLGAGEGYNEQFF
DNA: TGTGCCAGCAGCCTAGGGGCGGGAGAAGGCTACAATGAGCAGTTCTTC
D: TRBD2
size: -
J: TRBJ2-1
V: TRBV3-1/TRBV3-2

CDR3: CASATSGRSEQYF
DNA: TGTGCCAGCGCGACTAGCGGGAGGAGCGAGCAGTACTTC
D: TRBD2
size: -
J: TRBJ2-7
V: TRBV18

CDR3: CASSLGVGEETDTQYF
DNA: TGTGCCAGCAGCTTAGGGGTCGGGGAGGAGACAGATACGCAGTATTTT
D: -
size: once
J: TRBJ2-3
V: TRBV11-3

CDR3: CASSTLWTGMNTEAFF
DNA: TGTGCCAGTAGTACTCTATGGACAGGCATGAACACTGAAGCTTTCTTT
D: TRBD1
size: -
J: TRBJ1-1
V: TRBV19

CDR3: CASSLPGLVSREQYF
DNA: TGTGCCAGCAGCTTGCCCGGACTAGTATCACGCGAGCAGTACTTC
D: TRBD2
size: -
J: TRBJ2-7
V: TRBV5-8

CDR3: CASSFGEQYF
DNA: TGTGCCAGCAGCTTCGGCGAGCAGTACTTC
D: -
size: -
J: TRBJ2-7
V: TRBV12-3/TRBV12-4

CDR3: CASSSLAGGGANVLTF
DNA: TGCGCCAGCAGCTCCTTAGCGGGAGGTGGGGCCAACGTCCTGACTTTC
D: TRBD2
size: -
J: TRBJ2-6
V: TRBV4-3

CDR3: CASSLRTGSYEQYF
DNA: TGTGCCAGCAGTCTACGGACAGGATCCTACGAGCAGTACTTC
D: TRBD1
size: -
J: TRBJ2-7
V: TRBV6-5

CDR3: CASGLLQGAAYNEQFF
DNA: TGTGCTAGTGGTCTACTACAGGGAGCCGCCTACAATGAGCAGTTCTTC
D: -
size: few
J: TRBJ2-1
V: TRBV12-5

CDR3: CAWTIYSGTGSRGYTF
DNA: TGTGCCTGGACTATTTATTCAGGGACAGGGAGTCGCGGCTACACCTTC
D: TRBD1
size: -
J: TRBJ1-2
V: TRBV30

CDR3: CASSLDFEVAFF
DNA: TGTGCCAGCAGCTTGGACTTTGAGGTGGCTTTCTTT
D: -
size: -
J: TRBJ1-1
V: TRBV5-4

CDR3: CASFTGFYSPLHF
DNA: TGTGCCAGTTTCACAGGGTTTTATTCACCCCTCCACTTT
D: -
size: -
J: TRBJ1-6
V: TRBV28

CDR3: CASTDGGEYQPQHF
DNA: TGTGCCAGCACCGACGGGGGGGAGTATCAGCCCCAGCATTTT
D: -
size: -
J: TRBJ1-5
V: TRBV28

CDR3: CAWSMEQGGNTIYF
DNA: TGTGCCTGGAGTATGGAGCAGGGTGGAAACACCATATATTTT
D: -
size: -
J: TRBJ1-3
V: TRBV30

CDR3: CASSVEGEGWQPQHF
DNA: TGTGCCAGCAGCGTAGAGGGCGAGGGCTGGCAGCCCCAGCATTTT
D: -
size: -
J: TRBJ1-5
V: TRBV9

CDR3: CASSEGDKETGELFF
DNA: TGCGCCAGCAGTGAGGGGGACAAAGAAACCGGGGAGCTGTTTTTT
D: -
size: -
J: TRBJ2-2
V: TRBV10-1

CDR3: CASTPARDRGTDTQYF
DNA: TGTGCCAGTACCCCCGCCCGGGACAGGGGCACAGATACGCAGTATTTT
D: TRBD1
size: -
J: TRBJ2-3
V: TRBV19

CDR3: CASFEGLAGGPYILDTQYF
DNA: TGTGCCAGCTTTGAGGGACTAGCGGGAGGGCCTTATATTCTAGATACGCAGTATTTT
D: TRBD2
size: -
J: TRBJ2-3
V: TRBV2

CDR3: CASSVGSTGSEKLFF
DNA: TGTGCCAGCAGCGTAGGGTCGACAGGGAGCGAAAAACTGTTTTTT
D: TRBD1
size: -
J: TRBJ1-4
V: TRBV9

CDR3: CASSLFSGYQPQHF
DNA: TGTGCCAGCAGCTTGTTCTCAGGGTATCAGCCCCAGCATTTT
D: -
size: -
J: TRBJ1-5
V: TRBV5-6

CDR3: CACAAGSNEKLFF
DNA: TGTGCCTGTGCGGCAGGGTCTAATGAAAAACTGTTTTTT
D: -
size: -
J: TRBJ1-4
V: TRBV30

CDR3: CASSAGPRVKLFF
DNA: TGTGCCAGCAGCGCCGGTCCCCGGGTGAAACTGTTTTTT
D: -
size: few
J: TRBJ1-4
V: TRBV11-2

CDR3: CAISETAGYSYNEQFF
DNA: TGTGCCATCAGTGAGACAGCGGGGTACTCCTACAATGAGCAGTTCTTC
D: TRBD2
size: once
J: TRBJ2-1
V: TRBV10-3

CDR3: CASSLSRGSTDTQYF
DNA: TGTGCCAGCAGTCTGTCTCGGGGGAGCACAGATACGCAGTATTTT
D: -
size: -
J: TRBJ2-3
V: TRBV27

CDR3: CASSASGTSKETQYF
DNA: TGTGCCAGCAGCGCCTCCGGGACTAGCAAAGAGACCCAGTACTTC
D: TRBD2
size: -
J: TRBJ2-5
V: TRBV11-3

CDR3: CASRDRGLGQETQYF
DNA: TGTGCCAGCAGGGACAGGGGGCTAGGGCAAGAGACCCAGTACTTC
D: TRBD1
size: -
J: TRBJ2-5
V: TRBV6-5

CDR3: CASSRNGNSGNTIYF
DNA: TGTGCCAGCAGCAGGAACGGGAACTCTGGAAACACCATATATTTT
D: -
size: -
J: TRBJ1-3
V: TRBV28

CDR3: CASSQNGPGQGVDNEQFF
DNA: TGTGCCAGCAGCCAAAACGGTCCGGGACAGGGGGTCGACAATGAGCAGTTCTTC
D: TRBD1
size: -
J: TRBJ2-1
V: TRBV3-1/TRBV3-2

CDR3: CASSLAARYEQYF
DNA: TGTGCCAGCAGCTTAGCGGCCAGGTACGAGCAGTACTTC
D: -
size: -
J: TRBJ2-7
V: TRBV7-9

CDR3: CASSYSGGSGTGELFF
DNA: TGTGCCAGCAGTTACTCTGGCGGGAGTGGCACCGGGGAGCTGTTTTTT
D: TRBD2
size: -
J: TRBJ2-2
V: TRBV6-6

CDR3: CASSHGNEQFF
DNA: TGCGCCAGCAGCCACGGGAATGAGCAGTTCTTC
D: -
size: -
J: TRBJ2-1
V: TRBV4-3

CDR3: CSAQEGAGQQPQHF
DNA: TGCAGCGCCCAGGAGGGGGCAGGGCAACAGCCCCAGCATTTT
D: TRBD1
size: -
J: TRBJ1-5
V: TRBV29-1

CDR3: CASMSPAGLAEGEQYF
DNA: TGTGCCAGCATGTCCCCGGCCGGACTAGCCGAAGGGGAGCAGTACTTC
D: TRBD2
size: -
J: TRBJ2-7
V: TRBV28

CDR3: CASSERGISGANVLTF
DNA: TGTGCCAGTTCGGAAAGGGGAATCTCTGGGGCCAACGTCCTGACTTTC
D: -
size: -
J: TRBJ2-6
V: TRBV2

CDR3: CASSARTSDEQFF
DNA: TGTGCCAGTAGTGCCCGGACTAGTGATGAGCAGTTCTTC
D: TRBD2
size: -
J: TRBJ2-1
V: TRBV19

CDR3: CASSEAAGVLGYGYTF
DNA: TGTGCCAGCAGTGAAGCAGCAGGGGTGCTCGGCTATGGCTACACCTTC
D: -
size: -
J: TRBJ1-2
V: TRBV2

CDR3: CASSSQGFGTEAFF
DNA: TGTGCCAGCAGCTCACAGGGCTTCGGCACTGAAGCTTTCTTT
D: -
size: few
J: TRBJ1-1
V: TRBV7-9

CDR3: CASSLEFQRGYNEQFF
DNA: TGCGCCAGCAGCTTGGAGTTCCAGCGGGGCTACAATGAGCAGTTCTTC
D: TRBD2
size: -
J: TRBJ2-1
V: TRBV5-1

CDR3: CATSGPSGTGFGNQPQHF
DNA: TGTGCCACCAGCGGACCCTCCGGGACAGGGTTTGGCAATCAGCCCCAGCATTTT
D: TRBD1
size: -
J: TRBJ1-5
V: TRBV15

CDR3: CASSIRTGSNSPLHF
DNA: TGTGCCAGTAGTATTAGGACAGGGTCGAATTCACCCCTCCACTTT
D: TRBD1
size: -
J: TRBJ1-6
V: TRBV19

CDR3: CASSQSRGSGNTEAFF
DNA: TGTGCCAGCAGCCAAAGCAGGGGTTCTGGGAACACTGAAGCTTTCTTT
D: -
size: -
J: TRBJ1-1
V: TRBV3-1/TRBV3-2

CDR3: CASSSRGSTGELFF
DNA: TGTGCCAGCAGTTCCAGGGGGAGCACCGGGGAGCTGTTTTTT
D: TRBD1
size: once
J: TRBJ2-2
V: TRBV2

CDR3: CASSSSDITDTQYF
DNA: TGTGCCAGCAGCTCTTCAGATATCACAGATACGCAGTATTTT
D: -
size: -
J: TRBJ2-3
V: TRBV5-4

CDR3: CASSPSTGFNSPLHF
DNA: TGTGCCAGCAGTCCCTCGACAGGGTTCAATTCACCCCTCCACTTT
D: TRBD1
size: -
J: TRBJ1-6
V: TRBV28